Following are 32 T cell receptor beta chains from one sample sequenced in a study of blood T cells in healthy people across ages. It was with a sample-barcoded 5' primer and a J-beta primer mix that a second PCR of about 7 to 12 cycles was run. MiXCR, applied by TCRdb to the 5' RACE reads, yields one record per CDR3 protein. There are 1 million to 1.2 million distinct CDR3 sequences in the sample; around two fifths occur only once, and about an eighth lies in the top ten. The source material was blood. These receptors all come from a man aged 18 to 29 in good health.

The chain recombines TRBV21-1 with TRBJ1-4. TRBV21-1 represents a pseudogene. CDR3 length equals 14 residues. CDR3 sequence (DNA): TGTGCCAGCACCACGGGACTCAATAATGAAAAACTGTTTTTT. This gives the protein CASTTGLNNEKLFF.

The V gene is TRBV6-6, the J gene TRBJ1-4; D might be TRBD1 (6 bases). The CDR3 runs to 15 residues. V was trimmed by 3 bases and J by 8 bases, leaving 16 bases between them. Germline V gene lookup returns CDR1 MNHNY and CDR2 SVGAGI (reference sequence). Here the CDR3 DNA reads TGTGCCAGCAGTTATGTTCGGGGTAGGGGGGAAAAACTGTTTTTT. This gives the protein CASSYVRGRGEKLFF.

A note on this clonotype: The germline gene is not matched at one end of the junction; a read error may be the cause. The J gene is TRBJ1-3, the V gene TRBV4-1, with D hard to call. Germline V gene data show CDR1 as MGHRA and CDR2 as YSYEKL. The CDR3 is 15 residues long. Here the CDR3 DNA reads TGCGCCAGCAGCCAAGATAAGGACCCTGGAAGCACCATATATTTT. Amino acids: CASSQDKDPGSTIYF.

Concerning this clonotype itself: This may come from a read error, since a much larger clone is one base off. J is TRBJ2-5 and V is TRBV9, with TRBD2 identical over 8 bases. This CDR3 spans 14 amino acids. Germline V lookup: CDR1 SGDLS, CDR2 YYNGEE. DNA of the CDR3: TGTGCCAGCAGCCCCGGACTAGCACAAGAGACCCGGTACTTC. Translating gives CASSPGLAQETRYF. Full variable domain (outside the CDR3, taken from reference TRBV9 and TRBJ2-5): DSGVTQTPKHLITATGQRVTLRCSPRSGDLSVYWYQQSLDQGLQFLIQYYNGEERAKGNILERFSAQQFPDLHSELNLSSLELGDSALYFCASSPGLAQETRYFGPGTRLLVL.

This clonotype was seen many times. V usage is TRBV7-8 and J usage is TRBJ1-2; D gene ambiguous. This CDR3 has 11 residues. The germline V gene has CDR1 SGHVS and CDR2 FQNEAQ. Trimming left V 5 bases short and J 7 bases short, with 8 bases between. The CDR3 protein is CASSLNGGYTF. The CDR3 coding sequence is TGTGCCAGCAGCCTCAACGGTGGCTACACCTTC.

CDR3 DNA: TGCGCCAGCAGCCAAGAGTGGCGGGACAGGGGTAATTCACCCCTCCACTTT. This codes for CASSQEWRDRGNSPLHF. The rearrangement joins TRBV4-3 to TRBJ1-6, with 10 bases matching TRBD1. Unmatched junction bases numbered 5, after V lost 0 bases and J lost 6 bases. This CDR3 comprises 17 residues. The germline CDR1 and CDR2 sequences are LGHNA and YSLEER.

The table lists this clonotype with a few counts. This chain joins TRBV7-9 and TRBJ1-1; 7 positions agree with TRBD1. The CDR3 extends over 13 amino acids. V lost 3 bases, J lost 4 bases, and 2 bases stayed unmatched. Germline lookup yields CDR1 SEHNR and CDR2 FQNEAQ (reference sequence). The CDR3 DNA is TGTGCCAGCAGCTTTGGGACAGCCACTGAAGCTTTCTTT. Its translation is CASSFGTATEAFF.

V and J are TRBV12-3 or TRBV12-4 and TRBJ2-5, with 9 bases aligning to TRBD1. V was clipped by 7 bases and J by 4 bases; unmatched bases: 4. The CDR3 has 13 amino acids. The CDR3, as DNA: TGTGCCAGCACCACAGGGGGCCGAGAGACCCAGTACTTC. Amino acids: CASTTGGRETQYF.

The chain couples TRBV6-5 to TRBJ1-1; D is possibly TRBD1 (6 bases). The germline V gene encodes CDR1 MNHEY and CDR2 SVGAGI. V was trimmed by 6 bases and J by 7 bases, leaving 15 bases between them. The CDR3 runs 13 residues. The CDR3 coding sequence is TGTGCCAGCAGCCCAGGGGCGGGTGGTGAAGCTTTCTTT. Its translation is CASSPGAGGEAFF.

As for this clonotype: At one of its ends the junction is not consistent with the germline gene, which may arise from a read error. This rearrangement joins TRBV4-1 to TRBJ1-5, with a possible D match to TRBD1 (6 bases). Per the germline V gene, CDR1 is MGHRA and CDR2 is YSYEKL. CDR3 size: 16 residues. The CDR3 coding sequence is TGCGCCAGCAACCAAGAAGGGGCAGCAAGGGGGCAGCCCCAGCATTTT. It yields the protein CASNQEGAARGQPQHF.

Of note for this clonotype: A clone one base away is much larger, so this may be a read error. This sequence joins TRBV29-1 and TRBJ2-1, with 11 bases lining up with TRBD1. This CDR3 region has 13 residues. Germline V gene sequence: CDR1 SQVTM, CDR2 ANQGSEA. With V trimmed by 7 bases and J by 7 bases, 6 bases remained unmatched. CDR3 nucleotides: TGCAGCGGGGGACAGGGGGGGTGGAATGAGCAGTTCTTC. Its protein is CSGGQGGWNEQFF.

This clonotype was seen repeatedly, ten times or more. CDR3 loop: CASSESAGTGTYEQYF. CDR3 coding DNA: TGCGCCAGCAGTGAGTCGGCCGGGACAGGGACCTACGAGCAGTACTTC. This chain uses TRBV10-2 with TRBJ2-7; 9 bases are a match to TRBD1. The CDR3 is 16 amino acids. In germline, CDR1 is WSHSY, CDR2 SAAADI. With V trimmed by 0 bases and J by 2 bases, 5 bases remained unmatched.

This clonotype has more than one count but fewer than ten. The CDR3 sequence: CASSPPFPTISTDTQYF. Here the CDR3 DNA reads TGTGCCAGCAGCCCCCCCTTCCCTACGATTAGCACAGATACGCAGTATTTT. The gene calls are TRBV27 and TRBJ2-3; D not certain. CDR3 length: 17 amino acids. The V gene's germline CDR1 is MNHEY and CDR2 SMNVEV (reference sequence). Trimming stripped 6 bases from V and 0 bases from J, with 19 bases between.

In this sample, this clonotype turned up a few times. CDR3 protein: CASSPQGLRGYGYTF. CDR3 sequence (DNA): TGTGCCAGCAGCCCGCAGGGGTTGCGAGGCTATGGCTACACCTTC. The chain carries TRBV7-9 and TRBJ1-2; tentative D call: TRBD1 (6 bases). This CDR3 comprises 15 residues. Trimming shortened V by 5 bases and J by 4 bases, and 17 bases separated the two germline ends. Looked up from germline, CDR1 is SEHNR and CDR2 is FQNEAQ (reference sequence).

The V call is TRBV7-9, the J call TRBJ2-3; tentative D call: TRBD2 (5 bases). Germline-derived CDR1 and CDR2 are SEHNR and FQNEAQ (reference sequence). CDR3 length: 17 residues. V dropped 1 base and J dropped 2 bases, with 16 bases sitting between them. The CDR3 coding sequence is TGTGCCAGCAGCTTAGATCTATCGGGGTTCGTCACAGATACGCAGTATTTT. This encodes CASSLDLSGFVTDTQYF.

The chain is built from TRBV7-9 and TRBJ2-5, with 7 nucleotides matching TRBD1. Germline-derived CDR1 and CDR2 are SEHNR and FQNEAQ (reference sequence). This CDR3 comprises 13 residues. The V gene end was trimmed by 0 bases and the J gene end by 13 bases; junction bases not matched to a gene: 8. CDR3: CASSLAPDRDGYF. DNA of the CDR3: TGTGCCAGCAGCTTAGCCCCAGACAGGGATGGGTACTTC.

The chain employs TRBV6-5 and TRBJ2-4, with 9 bases identical to TRBD1. The DNA end favors TRBJ2-7, so the J call may be wrong. Germline V gene lookup returns CDR1 MNHEY and CDR2 SVGAGI. CDR3 length equals 12 residues. The CDR3 is CASRPTGGEQYF. In DNA, the CDR3 is TGTGCCAGCAGACCGACAGGGGGCGAGCAGTACTTC.

This chain joins TRBV10-3 and TRBJ1-1; 9 nucleotides agree with TRBD1. V trimming: 9 bases; J trimming: 1 base; junction bases outside the gene matches: 6. The CDR3 totals 14 residues. Per the germline V gene, CDR1 is ENHRY and CDR2 is SYGVKD. CDR3 sequence reads: CAITPGQGNTEAFF. In DNA, the CDR3 is TGTGCCATTACACCGGGACAGGGGAACACTGAAGCTTTCTTT.

The genes are TRBV12-3 or TRBV12-4 and TRBJ2-3; the match to TRBD2 covers 11 bases. CDR3 length: 16 amino acids. With 5 bases clipped from V and 2 bases from J, the junction kept 6 bases outside the gene matches. The DNA for the CDR3 is TGTGCCAGCAGTGGATGGACTAGCGGGTCCACAGATACGCAGTATTTT. This gives the protein CASSGWTSGSTDTQYF.

In its sample, this clonotype was seen a few times. V is TRBV7-2 and J is TRBJ1-1, with 8 bases fitting TRBD1. CDR1 and CDR2 from the germline V gene are SGHTA and FQGNSA. The V segment lost 5 bases and the J segment 6 bases; nucleotides outside the gene matches: 8. The CDR3 length is 14 residues. CDR3 coding DNA: TGTGCCAGCAGCCCAAGACAGGGGCTCCCTGAAGCTTTCTTT. Encoded protein: CASSPRQGLPEAFF.

This clonotype was seen repeatedly, ten times or more. The CDR3 nucleotides are TGTGCCAGCAGCTTAGCGCGAAGGGGGACCACCACAGATACGCAGTATTTT. This encodes CASSLARRGTTTDTQYF. V gene TRBV7-6 combines with J gene TRBJ2-3; possibly TRBD1 for D (6 bases). CDR3 length: 17 amino acids. Germline V gene sequence: CDR1 SGHVS, CDR2 FNYEAQ. V dropped 0 bases and J dropped 2 bases, with 15 bases sitting between them.

The chain combines TRBV29-1 with TRBJ1-2; maybe TRBD1 (5 bases). The CDR3 loop spans 14 amino acids. Germline CDR1 is SQVTM and CDR2 is ANQGSEA. V was pared by 5 bases and J by 3 bases, with 16 bases between. In DNA form, the CDR3 reads TGCAGCGTTTCGTTGGGGCTTTCTGACTATGGCTACACCTTC. Its protein is CSVSLGLSDYGYTF.

This clonotype was seen at least ten times. This rearrangement joins TRBV6-6 to TRBJ1-2, with 8 bases that match TRBD1. The germline CDR1 and CDR2 sequences are MNHNY and SVGAGI (reference sequence). The V gene end was trimmed by 5 bases and the J gene end by 4 bases; junction bases not matched to a gene: 6. This CDR3 is 14 amino acids long. The CDR3 protein is CASSQRDRGYGYTF. CDR3 bases: TGTGCCAGCAGTCAGCGAGACAGGGGCTATGGCTACACCTTC.

This chain links TRBV7-2 with TRBJ2-2; D call uncertain. V lost 5 bases and J 2 bases, leaving 12 bases between the germline ends. This CDR3 contains 15 residues. Germline CDR1 reads SGHTA; CDR2 reads FQGNSA. The CDR3 here is CASSLESLNTGELFF. The CDR3 region has the DNA TGTGCCAGCAGCCTAGAGTCCCTTAACACCGGGGAGCTGTTTTTT.

This clonotype was counted between two and nine times. The V gene is TRBV7-8, the J gene TRBJ1-5; 7 nucleotides match TRBD1. This CDR3 comprises 14 residues. With V trimmed by 4 bases and J by 4 bases, 4 bases remained unmatched. Germline V lookup: CDR1 SGHVS, CDR2 FQNEAQ. The CDR3 sequence is CASSWGQQNQPQHF. In DNA form, the CDR3 reads TGTGCCAGCAGCTGGGGACAGCAAAATCAGCCCCAGCATTTT.

The rearrangement joins TRBV27 to TRBJ2-5, with a weak D call TRBD2 (6 bases). The J call is uncertain, as TRBJ2-1 better fits the DNA end. There are 15 residues in the CDR3. In germline, CDR1 is MNHEY, CDR2 SMNVEV (reference sequence). CDR3 nucleotide sequence: TGTGCCAGCAGTTTCGGCGCTAGCGCTAAAGAGACCCAGTTCTTC. Translation gives CASSFGASAKETQFF.

The gene calls are TRBV7-2 and TRBJ1-6; D is unresolved. V gave up 4 bases and J gave up 5 bases, with 9 bases separating them. CDR1 and CDR2 from the germline V gene are SGHTA and FQGNSA. This CDR3 contains 14 residues. The DNA of the CDR3 is TGTGCCAGCAGCTGGTCCGGCAATAATTCACCCCTCCACTTT. Protein sequence: CASSWSGNNSPLHF.

This clonotype was detected only a few times. The chain is built from TRBV20-1 and TRBJ2-5; 10 nucleotides match TRBD1. From germline, CDR1 is DFQATT and CDR2 SNEGSKA (reference sequence). The CDR3 is 13 residues long. V dropped 2 bases and J dropped 5; count of bases not matched to a gene: 2. The CDR3 loop reads CSARRDRGETQYF. The CDR3 nucleotides read TGCAGTGCTAGACGGGACAGGGGTGAGACCCAGTACTTC.

This clonotype occurred a few times. This chain joins TRBV4-3 and TRBJ1-4, with no clear D. V lost 1 base and J 8 bases, leaving 14 bases between the germline ends. CDR3 size: 15 residues. From germline, CDR1 is LGHNA and CDR2 YSLEER. The CDR3 reads CASSQVGGVGEKLFF. The CDR3 coding sequence is TGCGCCAGCAGCCAAGTTGGTGGCGTTGGAGAAAAACTGTTTTTT.

The genes are TRBV3-1 and TRBJ2-5; the match to TRBD2 covers 7 bases. There are 15 residues in the CDR3. The germline gives CDR1 LGHDT, CDR2 YNNKEL (reference sequence). Losses at the gene ends were 1 base for V and 5 bases for J; bases not matched to a gene: 7. CDR3 sequence: CASSQGSSGEETQYF. The CDR3 DNA reads TGTGCCAGCAGCCAAGGTTCCAGCGGGGAGGAGACCCAGTACTTC.

The rearrangement joins TRBV5-1 to TRBJ1-1; no clear D gene. The CDR3 is 15 amino acids. Germline V gene sequence: CDR1 SGHRS, CDR2 YFSETQ. The V and J ends lost 0 bases and 1 base respectively, with 10 bases between them. The CDR3 region is CASSLDELENTEAFF. CDR3 DNA: TGCGCCAGCAGCTTGGACGAACTAGAGAACACTGAAGCTTTCTTT.

The chain joins TRBV10-3 to TRBJ1-1; 8 bases line up with TRBD1. J lost 3 bases, V lost 4 bases, and 7 bases had no gene match. This CDR3 comprises 15 residues. The germline CDR1 and CDR2 sequences are ENHRY and SYGVKD. DNA for the CDR3: TGTGCCATCAGTGGGGCTACAGGGGGGGACACTGAAGCTTTCTTT. It is translated as CAISGATGGDTEAFF.